A selection of T cell receptor beta chains follows, all from one sample in a study of radiotherapy plus CTLA-4 blockade in lung cancer. Method: immunoSEQ multiplex PCR; TCRdb's copy keeps in-frame clones and lacks some. The data show 35,000 or so clones, around 83% seen once. The sequencing used peripheral blood, collected from a patient treated with radiotherapy plus ipilimumab. The receptors originated from a human donor with non-small cell lung cancer who had stable disease on radiotherapy plus ipilimumab. Each CDR3 is given with its conserved first and last residue. Each record gives: D gene, clone size, V gene, J gene, CDR3 DNA, CDR3 protein. D genes are given only for firm matches. Clone size is shown for a subset of rows, as once, few, many or a class of expanded clone.

d_call: .
clone_size: .
v_call: TRBV7-3
j_call: TRBJ2-1
cdr3_nt: TGTGCCAGCAGCTTGAACTACAACAATGAGCAGTTCTTC
cdr3_aa: CASSLNYNNEQFF

d_call: TRBD1
clone_size: .
v_call: TRBV5-1
j_call: TRBJ1-2
cdr3_nt: TGCGCCAGCAGCTTGGGACAGGGGGCCTATGGCTACACCTTC
cdr3_aa: CASSLGQGAYGYTF

d_call: .
clone_size: .
v_call: TRBV18
j_call: TRBJ2-5
cdr3_nt: TGTGCCAGCTCACTACAGTACCAAGAGACCCAGTACTTC
cdr3_aa: CASSLQYQETQYF

d_call: .
clone_size: .
v_call: TRBV5-1
j_call: TRBJ2-1
cdr3_nt: TGCGCCAGCAGCTTGTCTAGTGGTGTCTACAATGAGCAGTTCTTC
cdr3_aa: CASSLSSGVYNEQFF

d_call: .
clone_size: .
v_call: TRBV6-1
j_call: TRBJ1-3
cdr3_nt: TGTGCCAGCAGTGGGACACAGCATTCCTCTGGAAACACCATATATTTT
cdr3_aa: CASSGTQHSSGNTIYF

d_call: TRBD1
clone_size: .
v_call: TRBV6-5
j_call: TRBJ1-1
cdr3_nt: TGTGCCAGCAGTTACTTTCGGACAGGGGAAGCTTTCTTT
cdr3_aa: CASSYFRTGEAFF

d_call: TRBD1
clone_size: .
v_call: TRBV2
j_call: TRBJ2-7
cdr3_nt: TGTGCCAGCAGTGGGGACAGGGCCTACGAGCAGTACTTC
cdr3_aa: CASSGDRAYEQYF

d_call: .
clone_size: .
v_call: TRBV30
j_call: TRBJ2-5
cdr3_nt: TGTGCCTGGGACTATCCCGGGACCCAGTACTTC
cdr3_aa: CAWDYPGTQYF

d_call: TRBD1
clone_size: .
v_call: TRBV15
j_call: TRBJ2-7
cdr3_nt: TGTGCCACCAGCACCTGGACAGGGCCAGGACTATTTCACTGGTCCGAGCAGTACTTC
cdr3_aa: CATSTWTGPGLFHWSEQYF

d_call: .
clone_size: .
v_call: TRBV6-1
j_call: TRBJ2-2
cdr3_nt: TGTGCCAGCAGGGAGGGGTCCGGGGAGCTGTTTTTT
cdr3_aa: CASREGSGELFF

d_call: TRBD2
clone_size: few
v_call: TRBV4-1
j_call: TRBJ2-7
cdr3_nt: TGCGCCAGCAGCCAAGGTGGGGAGCGGGATTGGTACTTC
cdr3_aa: CASSQGGERDWYF

d_call: .
clone_size: .
v_call: TRBV4-2
j_call: TRBJ2-7
cdr3_nt: TGTGCCAGCAGCCAAGAAACAGCCGCTGCCAACGAGCAGTACTTC
cdr3_aa: CASSQETAAANEQYF

d_call: TRBD2
clone_size: few
v_call: TRBV5-1
j_call: TRBJ2-7
cdr3_nt: TGCGCCAGCAGGTCCAGCGGGAGTATCGACGAGCAGTACTTC
cdr3_aa: CASRSSGSIDEQYF

d_call: TRBD2
clone_size: .
v_call: TRBV9
j_call: TRBJ2-7
cdr3_nt: TGTGCCAGCAGCGTAGCTTCTAGCGGTTCTTCCTACGAGCAGTACTTC
cdr3_aa: CASSVASSGSSYEQYF

d_call: TRBD1
clone_size: .
v_call: TRBV7-2
j_call: TRBJ2-1
cdr3_nt: TGTGCCAGCAGCCCAGGACAGGTCAATGAGCAGTTCTTC
cdr3_aa: CASSPGQVNEQFF

d_call: .
clone_size: .
v_call: TRBV4-2
j_call: TRBJ1-2
cdr3_nt: TGTGCCAGCAGCCAGGGCAGGGGAGTCCCTAACTATGGCTACACCTTC
cdr3_aa: CASSQGRGVPNYGYTF

d_call: .
clone_size: .
v_call: TRBV10-3
j_call: TRBJ2-7
cdr3_nt: TGTGCCATCAGTGAGACGCCGACAGGATCTTACGAGCAGTACTTC
cdr3_aa: CAISETPTGSYEQYF

d_call: TRBD2
clone_size: .
v_call: TRBV7-2
j_call: TRBJ2-7
cdr3_nt: TGTGCCAGCAGCTTAGCGTCGGGAGGCTCCTACGAGCAGTACTTC
cdr3_aa: CASSLASGGSYEQYF

d_call: .
clone_size: .
v_call: TRBV7-2
j_call: TRBJ1-2
cdr3_nt: TGTGCCAGCAGCTTGGGGGCGCTCCGGGGCTACACCTTC
cdr3_aa: CASSLGALRGYTF

d_call: .
clone_size: once
v_call: TRBV14
j_call: TRBJ2-5
cdr3_nt: TGTGCCAGCAGCCGGCTTGGCGGGAACATTCAAGAGACCCAGTACTTC
cdr3_aa: CASSRLGGNIQETQYF

d_call: .
clone_size: .
v_call: TRBV5-1
j_call: TRBJ2-7
cdr3_nt: TGCGCCAGCAGCGAAGGACAGCCCCGGAAAACCGCCTACGAGCAGTACTTC
cdr3_aa: CASSEGQPRKTAYEQYF

d_call: TRBD1
clone_size: .
v_call: TRBV2
j_call: TRBJ1-2
cdr3_nt: TGTGCCAGCAGTGAGCCGGCAGGGGGCGTAGAAGAGGATGGCTACACCTTC
cdr3_aa: CASSEPAGGVEEDGYTF

d_call: TRBD1
clone_size: .
v_call: TRBV6-5
j_call: TRBJ1-5
cdr3_nt: TGTGCCAGCAGTTACTCGTTCAGGGGGAATCAGCCCCAGCATTTT
cdr3_aa: CASSYSFRGNQPQHF

d_call: .
clone_size: .
v_call: TRBV11-2
j_call: TRBJ2-5
cdr3_nt: TGTGCCAGCAGCGGAGGGAGAGCCAAGGAGACCCAGTACTTC
cdr3_aa: CASSGGRAKETQYF

d_call: .
clone_size: .
v_call: TRBV10-3
j_call: TRBJ2-7
cdr3_nt: TGTGCCATCAGGCACCCCTCCCAAGGGGACGAGCAGTACTTC
cdr3_aa: CAIRHPSQGDEQYF

d_call: TRBD2
clone_size: few
v_call: TRBV4-1
j_call: TRBJ2-5
cdr3_nt: TGCGCCAGCTCGGGCGGGAGAGGAGAGACCCAGTACTTC
cdr3_aa: CASSGGRGETQYF

d_call: .
clone_size: .
v_call: TRBV25-1
j_call: TRBJ2-7
cdr3_nt: TGTGCCAGCTCCGGGGGTGGGGGGATGACCTACGAGCAGTACTTC
cdr3_aa: CASSGGGGMTYEQYF

d_call: TRBD2
clone_size: .
v_call: TRBV7-2
j_call: TRBJ2-7
cdr3_nt: TGTGCCAGCAGCTCAGGACTAGCGGGGAGCTACGAGCAGTACTTC
cdr3_aa: CASSSGLAGSYEQYF

d_call: TRBD1
clone_size: once
v_call: TRBV7-2
j_call: TRBJ1-5
cdr3_nt: TGTGCCAGCAGACTAGGGACAGGGTCGACCCAGCCCCAGCATTTT
cdr3_aa: CASRLGTGSTQPQHF